This is a list of T cell receptor beta chains from one sample in a study of cytomegalovirus exposure and HLA in healthy donors. The repertoire was sequenced with immunoSEQ multiplex PCR; TCRdb's copy has only in-frame clones and lacks some. Here the sample spans roughly 110,000 clones, 65% to 80% being singletons. Sequenced: PBMCs. The source is a male donor in good health and CMV-seropositive. Each CDR3 is given with its conserved first and last residue. Fields, in order: V gene, clone size, D gene, J gene, CDR3 DNA, CDR3 protein. The D gene is left open where the match is weak. Rows may omit the clone size; those that give it use once, few, many or a size class.

>TRBV7-9|.|.|TRBJ1-1
TGTGCCAGCAGCTCGACAGTGGGGGGGAGTGAAGCTTTCTTT
CASSSTVGGSEAFF
>TRBV27|.|TRBD1|TRBJ1-2
TGTGCCAGCAGATCCCACGGGACAGGATCAGAGGGCTACACCTTC
CASRSHGTGSEGYTF
>TRBV5-1|.|.|TRBJ2-1
TGCGCCAGCAGCTTGGGTGGGGCCTCCTACAATGAGCAGTTCTTC
CASSLGGASYNEQFF
>TRBV4-2|.|.|TRBJ1-5
TGTGCCAGCAGCCAGGCAGATCAGCCCCAGCATTTT
CASSQADQPQHF
>TRBV7-9|.|TRBD1|TRBJ2-5
TGTGCCAGCAGCTCCAACCGCGGGACAGGGATTGAGACCCAGTACTTC
CASSSNRGTGIETQYF
>TRBV7-2|.|TRBD1|TRBJ2-7
TGTGCCAGCAGCTTAGCCCTTCCAGGGACAGGCTACGAGCAGTACTTC
CASSLALPGTGYEQYF
>TRBV7-9|.|.|TRBJ2-5
TGTGCCAGCAGCAAAGGGGCTGGGTACCAAGAGACCCAGTACTTC
CASSKGAGYQETQYF
>TRBV7-2|few|.|TRBJ1-2
TGTGCCAGCAGCTCGCCGGGGGACTATGGCTACACCTTC
CASSSPGDYGYTF
>TRBV4-2|.|.|TRBJ2-3
TGTGCCAGCAGCCGAACGACAGGTAGCACAGATACGCAGTATTTT
CASSRTTGSTDTQYF
>TRBV29-1|.|TRBD1|TRBJ1-2
TGCAGCGTTGAACCTCGACAGGGAAACTATGGCTACACCTTC
CSVEPRQGNYGYTF
>TRBV28|once|TRBD2|TRBJ2-4
TGTGCCAGCAGTTTGTCGGGGGGAAACATTCAGTACTTC
CASSLSGGNIQYF
>TRBV27|.|TRBD1|TRBJ1-1
TGTGCCAGCAGTATAGGGACAGGTTTGAGCCAAGCTTTCTTT
CASSIGTGLSQAFF
>TRBV6-6|once|TRBD1|TRBJ1-1
TGTGCCAGCAGACATAGGGACAGGGAGGAAGCTTTCTTT
CASRHRDREEAFF
>TRBV7-2|.|TRBD2|TRBJ2-3
TGTGCCAGCAGCTTAGGGGTAGCGGGGCGAACAGATACGCAGTATTTT
CASSLGVAGRTDTQYF
>TRBV5-1|few|TRBD2|TRBJ2-7
TGCGCCAGCAGCTTGGTGTCTAGCGGGTCCTACGAGCAGTACTTC
CASSLVSSGSYEQYF
>TRBV6-6|.|.|TRBJ1-5
TGTGCCAGCAGTTACTCCGATCAGCCCCAGCATTTT
CASSYSDQPQHF
>TRBV4-1|.|.|TRBJ2-7
TGCGCCAGCAGCCAGGAGTCAGGGTACGAGCAGTACTTC
CASSQESGYEQYF
>TRBV7-2|.|TRBD2|TRBJ2-1
TGTGCCAGCAGCTTAGCGGGGACTAGCGGAGGCTGGTATGAGCAGTTCTTC
CASSLAGTSGGWYEQFF
>TRBV27|.|.|TRBJ2-2
TGTGCCAGCAGCCCGGACCCACGACCTCTCGGGGGGCTGTTTTTT
CASSPDPRPLGGLFF
>TRBV28|.|.|TRBJ2-7
TGTGCCAGCAGTCCCACTGGGCTCTACGAGCAGTACTTC
CASSPTGLYEQYF
>TRBV4-1|.|.|TRBJ2-7
TGCGCCAGCAGCCAAGATCGGGGCCCGACTAGTTACTACGAGCAGTACTTC
CASSQDRGPTSYYEQYF
>TRBV21-1|once|.|TRBJ1-6
TGTGCCAGCCTCCGGAGGGGCAGGGAATGTCCACCCCTCCACTTT
CASLRRGRECPPLHF
>TRBV19|.|.|TRBJ2-1
TGTGCCAGTAGCGATAGCGGCCTTCCATACAATGAGCAGTTCTTC
CASSDSGLPYNEQFF
>TRBV6-5|.|.|TRBJ2-1
TGTGCCAGCAGGACGGACACCTACAATGAGCAGTTCTTC
CASRTDTYNEQFF
>TRBV5-4|few|TRBD1|TRBJ1-2
TGTGCCAGCAGCTTGCCCGGGACAGGGGTTGGCAATGGCTACACCTTC
CASSLPGTGVGNGYTF
>TRBV14|.|.|TRBJ2-7
TGTGCCAGCAGCCAAGATAAGGCACGGAGCTCCTACGAGCAGTACTTC
CASSQDKARSSYEQYF
>TRBV30|.|TRBD1|TRBJ1-4
TGTGCCTGGAGAGACATCAGGGGGCGCGGGGAAAAACTGTTTTTT
CAWRDIRGRGEKLFF
>TRBV7-2|.|.|TRBJ1-5
TGTGCCAGCACCTTGGGGGCGGTTGGAAATCAGCCCCAGCATTTT
CASTLGAVGNQPQHF
>TRBV29-1|few|.|TRBJ1-1
TGCAGCGTTGAAGATGGGAGGGGGGCGGATAAGGTTTTCTTT
CSVEDGRGADKVFF
>TRBV30|.|.|TRBJ2-5
TGTGCCTGGAGTGTAGGGGGAAAAGAGACCCAGTACTTC
CAWSVGGKETQYF
>TRBV18|.|TRBD1|TRBJ2-7
TGTGCCAGCTCACCAAGCGGCACAGGGGTTGTCTACGAGCAGTACTTC
CASSPSGTGVVYEQYF
>TRBV7-9|.|TRBD1|TRBJ1-1
TGTGCCAGCAGCCCCGAACAGGGGTCCACTGAAGCTTTCTTT
CASSPEQGSTEAFF
>TRBV7-6|.|.|TRBJ1-5
TGTGCCAGGAACCCGGCGCGGGGAGTTATTTGTAGCAATCAGCCCCAGCATTTT
CARNPARGVICSNQPQHF
>TRBV25-1|.|TRBD1|TRBJ1-6
TGTGCCAGCGAAGGGACAGGGGGTTTTAAGTCACCCCTCCACTTT
CASEGTGGFKSPLHF
>TRBV6-5|.|TRBD1|TRBJ1-1
TGTGCCAGCAGTAAGCCCGGGACAGCTAACACTGAAGCTTTCTTT
CASSKPGTANTEAFF
>TRBV7-9|.|.|TRBJ2-3
TGTGCCAGCAGGGCCTTTTTGGATACGCAGTATTTT
CASRAFLDTQYF
>TRBV18|.|TRBD1|TRBJ1-2
TGTGCCAGCTCACCAACGGGACAGGCCAGCTATGGCTACACCTTC
CASSPTGQASYGYTF
>TRBV4-3|.|.|TRBJ2-2
TGCGCCAGCAGCCAAGATCGATCCCGGGCCGGGGAGCTGTTTTTT
CASSQDRSRAGELFF
>TRBV5-4|.|TRBD1|TRBJ1-2
TGTGCCAGCAGCTTAGGACAGGACTATGGCTACACCTTC
CASSLGQDYGYTF
>TRBV4-3|.|.|TRBJ1-1
TGCGCCAGCAGCCAAGCCCGAACCTGGACAGATAAAGCTTTCTTT
CASSQARTWTDKAFF
>TRBV19|.|.|TRBJ2-7
TGTGCCAGTAGTTTAACAGGGAGCGGCTACGAGCAGTACTTC
CASSLTGSGYEQYF
>TRBV5-1|.|TRBD1|TRBJ1-1
TGCGCCAGCAGCTTGGGTACGGGCGGGACAGGGCGTGAAGCTTTCTTT
CASSLGTGGTGREAFF
>TRBV7-9|few|.|TRBJ1-2
TGTGCCAGCCACCGGGGGGGGCTGGATGGCTACACCTTC
CASHRGGLDGYTF
>TRBV28|.|.|TRBJ2-5
TGTGCCAGCAGCCGGGAGACCCAGTACTTC
CASSRETQYF
>TRBV15|once|.|TRBJ2-3
TGTGCCACCAGCAGGGCTCGGGGGATCACAGATACGCAGTATTTT
CATSRARGITDTQYF
>TRBV5-1|few|.|TRBJ1-2
TGCGCCAGCAGCTTGAGTTACAACTATGGCTACCCCTTC
CASSLSYNYGYPF
>TRBV4-1|.|TRBD1|TRBJ2-7
TGCGCCAGCAGCCAAGAAAGTTTGTCGGGACAGGGGGTCTACGAGCAGTACTTC
CASSQESLSGQGVYEQYF
>TRBV29-1|.|.|TRBJ1-1
TGCAGCGTTCAAAAGGGGTTCACTGAAGCTTTCTTT
CSVQKGFTEAFF
>TRBV4-2|.|.|TRBJ1-6
TGTGCCAGCAGCCAAGATGTAGAAAATTCACCCCTCCACTTT
CASSQDVENSPLHF
>TRBV6-6|.|.|TRBJ2-7
TGTGCCTGCAGCCCCAACAGATTAAGCCACTACGAGCAGTACTTC
CACSPNRLSHYEQYF